The 30 T cell receptor beta chains reported below all come from one sample, sequenced in a study of blood T cells in healthy people across ages. Combining a sample-barcoded 5' primer with a J-beta primer mix, a second PCR ran for roughly 7 to 12 cycles. TCRdb independently ran MiXCR on the 5' RACE reads; one entry per CDR3 protein. The repertoire holds over 950,000 distinct CDR3 sequences, with more than 30% as singletons. The sample taken for sequencing was blood. The source of these receptors is a man aged 18-30 years in good health.

The chain joins TRBV7-2 to TRBJ2-1; D is unclear. The J call may be incorrect, as the DNA end agrees better with TRBJ2-7. Germline V gene lookup returns CDR1 SGHTA and CDR2 FQGNSA. The CDR3 spans 15 residues. As DNA, the CDR3 is TGTGCCAGCAGCTCGACCGGTCGAGACGACAATGAGCAGTACTTC. This translates into CASSSTGRDDNEQYF.

The chain recombines TRBV6-5 with TRBJ1-2; 7 nucleotides match TRBD1. The germline V gene has CDR1 MNHEY and CDR2 SVGAGI. The CDR3 loop spans 13 amino acids. J lost 4 bases, V lost 6 bases, and 5 bases had no gene match. CDR3 protein: CASRQTGLYGYTF. In nucleotides, the CDR3 is TGTGCCAGCAGACAGACAGGGCTCTATGGCTACACCTTC.

Worth noting for this clonotype: A much larger clonotype is one base distant, so this may be a read error. V and J are TRBV4-3 and TRBJ2-5; perhaps TRBD1 as D (6 bases). The last part of the DNA fits TRBJ2-1 better; the J call may be wrong. The V gene's germline CDR1 is LGHNA and CDR2 YSLEER. This CDR3 is built from 14 residues. CDR3 residues: CASSAWTEQETQFF. The CDR3 bases are TGCGCCAGCAGCGCCTGGACAGAGCAAGAGACCCAGTTCTTC.

The chain links TRBV5-1 to TRBJ2-5; 10 bases line up with TRBD2. Germline-derived CDR1 and CDR2 are SGHRS and YFSETQ. The CDR3 is 18 amino acids. V lost 4 bases, J lost 3 bases, and 15 bases stayed unmatched. In DNA form, the CDR3 reads TGCGCCAGCAGCATGCAACAACTAGCGGGGATCATTAAAGAGACCCAGTACTTC. Amino acids: CASSMQQLAGIIKETQYF.

The chain links TRBV6-6 to TRBJ1-1, with 7 bases that match TRBD1. The CDR3 has 16 amino acids. Trimming at V came to 8 bases and at J to 4 bases, leaving 16 bases not matched to a gene. The germline CDR1 and CDR2 sequences are MNHNY and SVGAGI (reference sequence). CDR3 sequence reads: CASVDTGVGDGTEAFF. The CDR3 DNA is TGTGCCAGCGTTGACACAGGGGTGGGTGATGGCACTGAAGCTTTCTTT.

This clonotype has a handful of counts. The chain joins TRBV7-9 to TRBJ1-2; tentatively, D is TRBD1 (5 bases). From germline, CDR1 is SEHNR and CDR2 FQNEAQ (reference sequence). This CDR3 is 12 amino acids long. V gave up 3 bases and J gave up 7 bases, with 9 bases separating them. The CDR3 DNA is TGTGCCAGCAGCTTGGGACTTCCTGGCTACACCTTC. Encoded protein: CASSLGLPGYTF.

The chain has TRBV5-4 and TRBJ1-2; the D is unclear. The CDR3 extends over 15 amino acids. Germline V gene lookup returns CDR1 SGHNT and CDR2 YYREEE (reference sequence). The V end was cut by 1 base, the J end by 2 bases, with 12 bases between. The CDR3 DNA is TGTGCCAGCAGCTTGAGGCAGGCTTTCAACTATGGCTACACCTTC. Amino acid sequence: CASSLRQAFNYGYTF.

The J gene is TRBJ1-6, the V gene TRBV2; D is ambiguous. The V end was cut by 3 bases, the J end by 11 bases, with 5 bases between. The CDR3 has 11 amino acids. Germline CDR1 SNHLY, CDR2 FYNNEI. For the CDR3, the DNA is TGTGCCAGCAGTGAGGTCCCACCCCTCCACTTT. Translated: CASSEVPPLHF.

The sample holds a few counts of this clonotype. This rearrangement joins TRBV21-1 to TRBJ1-6. TRBV21-1 is labeled a pseudogene. The CDR3 spans 16 residues. In DNA, the CDR3 is TGTGCCAGCAGCAAAATGAGCGACCTACATAATTCACCCCTCCACTTT. It is translated as CASSKMSDLHNSPLHF.

The chain has TRBV9 and TRBJ2-3; D is unclear. The V end lost 2 bases, the J end lost 4 bases, and 11 bases lay between the germline ends. The V gene's germline CDR1 is SGDLS and CDR2 YYNGEE. CDR3 length: 14 amino acids. CDR3 DNA sequence: TGTGCCAGCAGCGTCTCCGTAAAACCAGATACGCAGTATTTT. Its translation is CASSVSVKPDTQYF.

In regard to this clonotype: One junction end disagrees with the germline gene, perhaps due to a read error. The chain is built from TRBV12-3 or TRBV12-4 and TRBJ2-5; D is undetermined. This CDR3 comprises 12 residues. CDR3 coding DNA: TGTGCCAACAGTTTAGCCTCGGAGACCCAGTACTTC. Its translation is CANSLASETQYF.

This clonotype occurred a few times. This rearrangement joins TRBV27 to TRBJ2-5; 9 bases agree with TRBD2. V lost 5 bases to trimming and J lost 5 bases; unmatched junction nucleotides: 6. CDR1 and CDR2 from the germline V gene are MNHEY and SMNVEV (reference sequence). There are 14 residues in the CDR3. The CDR3, as DNA: TGTGCCAGCAGTCCATCAGCGGGGGGCGAGACCCAGTACTTC. Translation: CASSPSAGGETQYF.

The table lists this clonotype with many counts. CDR3 DNA sequence: TGTGCCAGCAGCCCTACTAGGTTTTCCTACAATGAGCAGTTCTTC. This codes for CASSPTRFSYNEQFF. V is TRBV6-5 and J is TRBJ2-1, with a tentative D call TRBD2 (5 bases). Per germline, CDR1 MNHEY and CDR2 SVGAGI. Trimming cost V 6 bases and J 1 base, with 13 bases left between them. This CDR3 region has 15 residues.

The chain couples TRBV10-3 to TRBJ2-1, with 10 bases aligning to TRBD2. Germline CDR1 ENHRY, CDR2 SYGVKD. This CDR3 is 15 amino acids long. J lost 5 bases, V lost 8 bases, and 9 bases had no gene match. This CDR3 reads CAIGHRAGGDNEQFF. CDR3 nucleotide sequence: TGTGCCATCGGACACCGAGCGGGAGGGGACAATGAGCAGTTCTTC.

The V call is TRBV11-1, the J call TRBJ2-7; weak D call: TRBD1 (7 bases). The germline V gene has CDR1 SGHAT and CDR2 FQDESV (reference sequence). Trimming cost V 2 bases and J 7 bases, with 39 bases left between them. The CDR3 consists of 22 residues. CDR3 sequence reads: CASSLSTTNGSAGQNIRREQYF. In DNA, the CDR3 is TGTGCCAGCAGCTTAAGTACAACAAATGGGTCGGCGGGACAGAATATACGCCGAGAGCAGTACTTC.

V gene TRBV6-5 combines with J gene TRBJ1-2; possibly TRBD1 for D (5 bases). CDR3 length: 13 residues. Trimming stripped 4 bases from V and 2 bases from J, with 8 bases between. Germline CDR1 reads MNHEY; CDR2 reads SVGAGI. DNA for the CDR3: TGTGCCAGCAGTTGGGGACTGAACTATGGCTACACCTTC. It is translated as CASSWGLNYGYTF.

This rearrangement joins TRBV7-2 to TRBJ1-1; D gene uncertain. Germline V gene lookup returns CDR1 SGHTA and CDR2 FQGNSA. The ends were cut back, 2 bases at V and 11 bases at J, with 12 bases in the middle. The CDR3 extends over 12 amino acids. The CDR3 nucleotides are TGTGCCAGCAGCTTAATTCGGGGTAGCGCTTTCTTT. Residues: CASSLIRGSAFF.

The V gene is TRBV5-6, the J gene TRBJ2-7; 8 positions agree with TRBD1. The CDR3 consists of 16 residues. Germline assignment: CDR1 SGHDT and CDR2 YYEEEE. The ends lost 2 bases at V and 3 bases at J; junction bases unmatched: 10. CDR3 sequence: CASSFEPGQEIYEQYF. CDR3 sequence (DNA): TGTGCCAGCAGCTTCGAGCCGGGACAGGAGATCTACGAGCAGTACTTC.

The rearrangement links TRBV6-5 to TRBJ1-1; D gene unclear. CDR1 and CDR2 (germline): MNHEY, SVGAGI. The CDR3 runs to 13 residues. Deletions cut 7 bases from V and 1 base from J, with 10 bases between. CDR3 sequence reads: CASIGPTNTEAFF. Here the CDR3 DNA reads TGTGCCAGCATCGGGCCCACGAACACTGAAGCTTTCTTT.

In this sample, this clonotype turned up a few times. This chain joins TRBV2 and TRBJ1-2; D perhaps matches TRBD1 (5 bases). The CDR3 loop spans 14 amino acids. Trimming stripped 6 bases from V and 0 bases from J, with 11 bases between. Germline loops: CDR1 SNHLY, CDR2 FYNNEI. In nucleotides, the CDR3 is TGTGCCAGCAGATCGGACACAACTAACTATGGCTACACCTTC. This sequence encodes CASRSDTTNYGYTF.

The J gene is TRBJ2-7, the V gene TRBV27; TRBD1 might be the D (6 bases). Germline V gives CDR1 MNHEY, CDR2 SMNVEV (reference sequence). V was clipped by 0 bases and J by 4 bases, with 16 bases between them. The CDR3 totals 16 residues. CDR3 coding DNA: TGTGCCAGCAGTTTATCGGGGGCAGGGGTACATTACGAGCAGTACTTC. Translated, it gives CASSLSGAGVHYEQYF.

As regards this clonotype: The junction does not match germline at one end; this may be a read error. The J gene is TRBJ1-6, the V gene TRBV20-1, with a weak D call TRBD1 (6 bases). The germline CDR1 and CDR2 sequences are DFQATT and SNEGSKA (reference sequence). The CDR3 has 14 amino acids. The CDR3: CSARETGGNSPLHF. DNA for the CDR3: TGCAGTGCTCGAGAGACAGGAGGGAATTCACCCCTCCACTTT.

The rearrangement links TRBV12-3 or TRBV12-4 to TRBJ1-5; D is unresolved. The CDR3 sequence is 13 residues long. V shed 8 bases and J shed 1 base, with 9 bases lying between them. For the CDR3, the DNA is TGTGCCAGCGGGGTAGGGAGCAATCAGCCCCAGCATTTT. The encoded protein is CASGVGSNQPQHF.

About this clonotype: The junction departs from the called germline gene at one end, perhaps through a read error. The gene calls are TRBV7-3 and TRBJ2-2; no firm D call. CDR3 length: 16 residues. Germline CDR1 reads SGHTA; CDR2 reads FQGTGA. As DNA, the CDR3 is TGCGCCAGCAGCTTAAACGGTGGTACGAACACCGGGGAGCTGTTTTTT. This encodes CASSLNGGTNTGELFF.

J is TRBJ1-5 and V is TRBV6-5; D is unclear. The CDR3 runs 13 residues. With 5 bases removed from V and 3 bases from J, the gap between germline ends came to 8 bases. The V gene's germline CDR1 is MNHEY and CDR2 SVGAGI. CDR3 in amino acids: CASSQDINQPQHF. DNA of the CDR3: TGTGCCAGCAGTCAGGATATCAATCAGCCCCAGCATTTT.

The chain links TRBV27 to TRBJ2-5; a possible D gene is TRBD2 (7 bases). The V end was cut by 2 bases, the J end by 5 bases, with 12 bases between. The germline V gene has CDR1 MNHEY and CDR2 SMNVEV (reference sequence). The CDR3 is 14 residues long. The CDR3 DNA reads TGTGCCAGCAGTTTAAATGGGGGGGCGGAGACCCAGTACTTC. Protein sequence: CASSLNGGAETQYF.

The CDR3 DNA is TGTGCCAGCAGTTCCCCCAGTGGCTACACCTTC. It encodes CASSSPSGYTF. This chain joins TRBV28 and TRBJ1-2, with D unresolved. V lost 4 bases and J 7 bases, leaving 7 bases between the germline ends. CDR3 size: 11 residues. Germline-derived CDR1 and CDR2 are MDHEN and SYDVKM.

On this clonotype: The junction departs from the called germline gene at one end, perhaps through a read error. The CDR3 DNA is TGTGCCTGCAGCCCTCATAGCGGGGCTAGCACAGATACGCAGTATTTT. Protein: CACSPHSGASTDTQYF. V is TRBV7-3 and J is TRBJ2-3, with TRBD2 matching 8 bases. This CDR3 spans 16 amino acids. The germline gives CDR1 SGHTA, CDR2 FQGTGA.

CDR3 loop: CASSPGTRRTEAFF. The CDR3 nucleotides are TGCGCCAGCAGCCCCGGGACGCGGAGGACTGAAGCTTTCTTT. The chain joins TRBV5-1 to TRBJ1-1; possible D gene TRBD1, 5 bases. Germline lookup yields CDR1 SGHRS and CDR2 YFSETQ. The CDR3 consists of 14 residues. V was shortened by 4 bases and J by 5 bases, with 15 bases between the two germline ends.

This clonotype appeared a single time. V is TRBV24-1 and J is TRBJ1-1; 7 positions match TRBD1. The germline V gene encodes CDR1 KGHDR and CDR2 SFDVKD. CDR3 size: 13 residues. The V gene end was trimmed by 3 bases and the J gene end by 5 bases; junction bases not matched to a gene: 2. CDR3 coding DNA: TGTGCCACCAGTGATGGGGACAGAACTGAAGCTTTCTTT. This encodes CATSDGDRTEAFF.